The clone carrying this T cell receptor (beta chain) was picked up many times. Its antigen is still unknown. This sample is part of a study of T cells in Graves' hyperthyroidism and ophthalmopathy. Study-level points and caveats: Ophthalmopathy stood apart from stable hyperthyroidism in a 13 V-J model.

CDR1 is MNHNS, CDR2 SASEGT, per germline. V lost 5 bases to trimming and J lost 4 bases; unmatched junction nucleotides: 10. This CDR3 region has 16 residues. No ophthalmopathy progression within 18 months constituted stable Graves' hyperthyroidism. The TCR beta CDR3 regions underwent amplification using RNA transcripts as the source. When the TCR CDR3 underwent first-round RT-PCR, the HTBI primer set was used. TCRdb used MiXCR to reprocess the multiplex PCR reads, holding one entry per CDR3 protein. The sample consists of about 320,000 distinct CDR3 sequences, over 15% of them appearing once. The clonotype originates from a man aged 30 to 39 with Graves' hyperthyroidism. The specimen sequenced was blood. The gene calls are TRBV6-1 and TRBJ2-5; TRBD1 matches 10 bases. The CDR3 region is CASSTTDRGSLETQYF. The CDR3 bases are TGTGCCAGCAGTACTACGGACAGGGGGAGTTTAGAGACCCAGTACTTC.